This T cell receptor (beta chain) was recovered during a study of regulatory T cells in long-lasting Graves disease. CDR3 length: 14 residues. V lost 8 bases to trimming and J lost 3 bases; unmatched junction nucleotides: 5. CDR1 and CDR2 (germline): LNHDA, SQIVND (reference sequence). As to time point: newly diagnosed GD, antithyroid drugs for less than 3 months. Researchers made the TCR library from RNA that was extracted from PBMCs. Both iRepertoire HTBI primers and Arm-PCR of CDR3 regions were used to build the TCR beta libraries. TCRdb reprocessed the multiplex PCR reads via MiXCR and lists one record per CDR3 protein. The table includes hundreds of thousands of distinct CDR3 sequences, 16% detected once. These data also formed part of another study, on T cells in Graves' hyperthyroidism and ophthalmopathy. That publication notes: Most thyroid clonotypes expanded above 0.001 were also detected in blood.

The TCR was taken from a man between 35 and 55 years old with Graves disease. This material consisted of peripheral blood mononuclear cells (PBMCs), taken at new diagnosis, from a patient treated with antithyroid drugs. The chain carries TRBV19 and TRBJ2-2; 8 bases line up with TRBD2. The CDR3 is CASGAGAYTGELFF. The CDR3 DNA sequence: TGTGCCAGTGGAGCGGGAGCCTACACCGGGGAGCTGTTTTTT.